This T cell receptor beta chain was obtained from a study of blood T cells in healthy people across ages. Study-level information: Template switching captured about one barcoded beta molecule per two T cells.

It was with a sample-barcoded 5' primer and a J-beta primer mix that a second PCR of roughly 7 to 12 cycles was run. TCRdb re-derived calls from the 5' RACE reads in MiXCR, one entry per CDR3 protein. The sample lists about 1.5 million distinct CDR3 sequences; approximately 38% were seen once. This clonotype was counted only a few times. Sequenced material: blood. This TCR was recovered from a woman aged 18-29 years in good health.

This CDR3 is CSASMGNGGYTF. The CDR3 DNA follows: TGCAGTGCTAGTATGGGGAATGGTGGCTACACCTTC. This chain joins TRBV20-1 and TRBJ1-2, with unresolved D. Trimming removed 3 bases from V and 7 bases from J, with 12 bases in between. This CDR3 has 12 amino acids. The germline CDR1 and CDR2 sequences are DFQATT and SNEGSKA (reference sequence).